A selection of T cell receptor beta chains follows, all from one sample in a study of T-cell memory formation after mild COVID-19. A single record per CDR3 protein comes from TCRdb applying MiXCR to the 5' RACE reads. This table holds around 340,000 distinct CDR3 sequences, around an eighth found once. What was sequenced was PBMCs or a T cell subset sorted from them (not recorded which). Receptor source: a man aged 18 to 29 who had mild COVID-19 (a few samples of this study predate the infection). Cell type and time point are not known. The CDR3 runs from the conserved cysteine through the conserved F or W. Each record gives: J gene, D gene, V gene, clone size, CDR3 DNA, CDR3 protein. A D gene is named only where the DNA matches it firmly. Size values are once, few and many counts, or a class for expanded clones, and some rows have none.

J: TRBJ2-7
D: TRBD1
V: TRBV20-1
size: NA
DNA: TGCAGTGCTAGGAGACAGGGGCCCTCCTACGAGCAGTACTTC
CDR3: CSARRQGPSYEQYF

J: TRBJ2-1
D: TRBD1
V: TRBV29-1
size: NA
DNA: TGCAGCGTTGAAGATCCTAGGGGGCTAGTACAGGGTGAGCAGTTCTTC
CDR3: CSVEDPRGLVQGEQFF

J: TRBJ2-1
D: NA
V: TRBV4-1
size: NA
DNA: TGCGCCAGCAGCCCCTGGACCGGGTTTGAGCAGTTCTTC
CDR3: CASSPWTGFEQFF

J: TRBJ1-1
D: NA
V: TRBV19
size: NA
DNA: TGTGCCAGTAGTATGAAGGAAGGTGCCGACACTGAAGCTTTCTTT
CDR3: CASSMKEGADTEAFF

J: TRBJ2-2
D: NA
V: TRBV5-1
size: few
DNA: TGCGCCAGCAGCTTGAGTGAAGCCGTTACCGGGGAGCTGTTTTTT
CDR3: CASSLSEAVTGELFF

J: TRBJ2-3
D: NA
V: TRBV7-8
size: NA
DNA: TGTGCCAGCAGCTACCGAACAGACACAGATACGCAGTATTTT
CDR3: CASSYRTDTDTQYF

J: TRBJ2-7
D: TRBD2
V: TRBV20-1
size: NA
DNA: TGCAGTGCTAGGCCTAGCGGCCCCTACGAGCAGTACTTC
CDR3: CSARPSGPYEQYF

J: TRBJ2-1
D: TRBD2
V: TRBV6-5
size: few
DNA: TGTGCCAGCAGTTACTCGCTAGCGGGGGGAATGGAGCAGTTCTTC
CDR3: CASSYSLAGGMEQFF

J: TRBJ2-5
D: NA
V: TRBV12-3/TRBV12-4
size: few
DNA: TGTGCCAGCAGTCCTAGCACGAGACAAGTACAAGAGACCCAGTACTTC
CDR3: CASSPSTRQVQETQYF

J: TRBJ1-1
D: NA
V: TRBV12-3/TRBV12-4
size: many
DNA: TGTGCCAGCACCTCCAGTCTGGAAGCTTTCTTT
CDR3: CASTSSLEAFF

J: TRBJ2-7
D: TRBD2
V: TRBV7-8
size: NA
DNA: TGTGCCAGCAGTTGGACCGGGACTAGCTACGAGCAGTACTTC
CDR3: CASSWTGTSYEQYF

J: TRBJ2-5
D: NA
V: TRBV5-1
size: few
DNA: TGCGCCAGTAAAAGGGATCCGGTGTTGGAGACCCAGTACTTC
CDR3: CASKRDPVLETQYF

J: TRBJ1-2
D: NA
V: TRBV7-9
size: NA
DNA: TGTGCCAGCCAGGAGGAGGGTTATGGCTACACCTTC
CDR3: CASQEEGYGYTF

J: TRBJ2-3
D: TRBD2
V: TRBV6-2/TRBV6-3
size: NA
DNA: TGTGCCAGCAGTTACCCTACTAGCGGGGGAAGGACAGATACGCAGTATTTT
CDR3: CASSYPTSGGRTDTQYF

J: TRBJ2-3
D: NA
V: TRBV7-2
size: many
DNA: TGTGCCAGCAGCTTATACTCGCCGCTGAGCACAGATACGCAGTATTTT
CDR3: CASSLYSPLSTDTQYF

J: TRBJ1-6
D: NA
V: TRBV2
size: many
DNA: TGTGCCAGCGCGGCAGGGAGATCACCCCTCCACTTT
CDR3: CASAAGRSPLHF

J: TRBJ2-5
D: NA
V: TRBV18
size: NA
DNA: TGTGCCAGCTCACCTTCATTGAGGCAAGAGACCCAGTACTTC
CDR3: CASSPSLRQETQYF

J: TRBJ1-2
D: NA
V: TRBV20-1
size: many
DNA: TGCAGTGCTAGAGACCCGACAGGAGGTTATGGCTACACCTTC
CDR3: CSARDPTGGYGYTF

J: TRBJ1-3
D: TRBD1
V: TRBV7-9
size: NA
DNA: TGTGCCAGCAGCCTCGAACAGGGGCCTGGAAACACCATATATTTT
CDR3: CASSLEQGPGNTIYF

J: TRBJ2-3
D: NA
V: TRBV5-1
size: few
DNA: TGCGCCAGCAGCTTGCAGGGAGGAGGCTCAGATACGCAGTATTTT
CDR3: CASSLQGGGSDTQYF

J: TRBJ1-1
D: NA
V: TRBV2
size: NA
DNA: TGTGCCAGCAGCGAAATTAGGGGGGCGAACACTGAAGCTTTCTTT
CDR3: CASSEIRGANTEAFF

J: TRBJ2-3
D: TRBD2
V: TRBV7-3
size: few
DNA: TGTGCCAGCAGCTTAGTTGGCGGGGGAGGTACAGATACGCAGTATTTT
CDR3: CASSLVGGGGTDTQYF

J: TRBJ2-4
D: TRBD1
V: TRBV5-1
size: many
DNA: TGCGCCAGCAGCACCATGGGACAGGGGCAAAACATTCAGTACTTC
CDR3: CASSTMGQGQNIQYF

J: TRBJ1-6
D: NA
V: TRBV20-1
size: NA
DNA: TGCAGTGCTAGAGCACAGATCTATAATTCACCCCTCCACTTT
CDR3: CSARAQIYNSPLHF

J: TRBJ1-5
D: NA
V: TRBV5-5
size: few
DNA: TGTGCCAGCAGATCGGGACACCTAAGCAATCAGCCCCAGCATTTT
CDR3: CASRSGHLSNQPQHF

J: TRBJ2-7
D: NA
V: TRBV11-2
size: NA
DNA: TGTGCCAGCAGCTTAGATCTAGAAAGCTCCTACGAGCAGTACTTC
CDR3: CASSLDLESSYEQYF

J: TRBJ2-7
D: TRBD2
V: TRBV5-4
size: few
DNA: TGTGCCAGCAGCCCTAGCGGGGGGGAACAAGAGCAGTACTTC
CDR3: CASSPSGGEQEQYF

J: TRBJ2-1
D: NA
V: TRBV21-1
size: NA
DNA: TGTGCCAGCAGCAAAGGGGGACAGGGGGTTCCTTTTTCCCAGGAGTTCTTC
CDR3: CASSKGGQGVPFSQEFF

J: TRBJ1-2
D: TRBD1
V: TRBV14
size: few
DNA: TGTGCCAGCAGCCCCAACAGGGGAAACTATGGCTACACCTTC
CDR3: CASSPNRGNYGYTF

J: TRBJ1-2
D: NA
V: TRBV19
size: many
DNA: TGTGCCAGTAGTATCTTCGGGTCAGGGATCTATGGCTACACCTTC
CDR3: CASSIFGSGIYGYTF

J: TRBJ1-4
D: NA
V: TRBV5-6
size: many
DNA: TGTGCCAGCAGCTTGGTGGCAGCAACTAATGAAAAACTGTTTTTT
CDR3: CASSLVAATNEKLFF

J: TRBJ1-2
D: NA
V: TRBV6-5
size: NA
DNA: TGTGCCAGCAGATCCGGGCTAATCGGGGACTATGGCTACACCTTC
CDR3: CASRSGLIGDYGYTF

J: TRBJ2-7
D: NA
V: TRBV7-2
size: NA
DNA: TGTGCCAGCAGCCCAGGCATCGTCGTCCCCGTATACGAGCAGTACTTC
CDR3: CASSPGIVVPVYEQYF